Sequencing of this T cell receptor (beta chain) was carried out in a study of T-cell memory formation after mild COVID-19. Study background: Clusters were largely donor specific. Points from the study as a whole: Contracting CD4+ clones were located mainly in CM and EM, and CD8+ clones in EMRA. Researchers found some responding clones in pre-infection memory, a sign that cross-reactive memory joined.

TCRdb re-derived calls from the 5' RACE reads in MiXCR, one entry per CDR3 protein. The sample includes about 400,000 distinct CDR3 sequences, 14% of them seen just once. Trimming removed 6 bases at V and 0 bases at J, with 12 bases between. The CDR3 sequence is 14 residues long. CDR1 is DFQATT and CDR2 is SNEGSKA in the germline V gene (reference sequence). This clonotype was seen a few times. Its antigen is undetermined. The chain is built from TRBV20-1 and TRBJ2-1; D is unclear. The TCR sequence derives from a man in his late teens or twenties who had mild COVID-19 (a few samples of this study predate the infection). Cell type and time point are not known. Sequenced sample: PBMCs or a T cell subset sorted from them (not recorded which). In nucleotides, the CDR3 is TGCAGTGCCTCGGACGGCAGCTCCTACAATGAGCAGTTCTTC. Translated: CSASDGSSYNEQFF.